The 8 T cell receptor beta chains listed next were all sequenced from one sample in a study of shared clonotypes between healthy human individuals. Some clones are missing from TCRdb's copy, which holds only in-frame ones; the method was immunoSEQ multiplex PCR. The sample has about 2.2 million clones; approximately 92% are singletons. Naive CD8 cells comprised CD45RO-negative, CCR7-positively selected cells, excluding terminally differentiated effector memory CD45RA+ cells. Sequenced material: naive CD8+ T cells from PBMCs. The origin of the receptors is a man aged 18-30 years in good health. Some clones in this sample may be carry-over from other donors' samples.

The J gene is TRBJ2-1, the V gene TRBV6-1, with D perhaps TRBD2 (6 bases). Germline CDR1 MNHNS, CDR2 SASEGT. The CDR3 covers 13 residues. V lost 3 bases and J 7 bases, leaving 10 bases between the germline ends. CDR3 bases: TGTGCCAGCAGTGAGCGGGGATGGAATGAGCAGTTCTTC. Translated, it gives CASSERGWNEQFF.

The chain joins TRBV29-1 to TRBJ1-1, with D tentatively TRBD1 (5 bases). V dropped 7 bases and J dropped 8 bases, with 20 bases sitting between them. The CDR3 has 13 residues. Germline assignment: CDR1 SQVTM and CDR2 ANQGSEA. CDR3 sequence reads: CSGDNGGRSEAFF. The CDR3 region has the DNA TGCAGCGGCGATAATGGGGGACGGTCCGAAGCTTTCTTT.

The chain uses TRBV7-9 and TRBJ2-5; a weak D match, TRBD1 (6 bases). Trimming stripped 6 bases from V and 2 bases from J, with 13 bases between. The CDR3 is 14 residues long. CDR1 and CDR2 from the germline V gene are SEHNR and FQNEAQ (reference sequence). The CDR3 protein is CASSYSQGQETQYF. The CDR3 DNA reads as TGTGCCAGCAGTTATTCCCAGGGGCAAGAGACCCAGTACTTC.

The chain couples TRBV27 to TRBJ1-2, with D possibly being TRBD1 (6 bases). The CDR3 length is 15 residues. V gave up 3 bases and J gave up 4 bases, with 15 bases separating them. Germline CDR1 MNHEY, CDR2 SMNVEV (reference sequence). In nucleotides, the CDR3 is TGTGCCAGCAGTTTTTTGTCGGACAGAATCTATGGCTACACCTTC. This codes for CASSFLSDRIYGYTF.

As concerns this clone: The identical CDR3 is also encoded by other nucleotide sequences in the sample. The V call is TRBV27, the J call TRBJ1-2; no clear D. Germline assignment: CDR1 MNHEY and CDR2 SMNVEV (reference sequence). Between the trimmed V and J ends, which lost 2 bases and 1 base, there was a span of 5 bases. The CDR3 sequence is 13 residues long. The CDR3 here is CASSLRVNYGYTF. The CDR3 DNA reads as TGTGCCAGCAGTTTAAGAGTTAACTATGGCTACACCTTC.

The rearrangement links TRBV9 to TRBJ2-1; D unresolved. Germline CDR1 and CDR2: SGDLS and YYNGEE. Between the trimmed V and J ends, which lost 2 bases and 10 bases, there was a span of 7 bases. This CDR3 spans 11 amino acids. CDR3 loop: CASSVNVEQFF. CDR3 bases: TGTGCCAGCAGCGTTAACGTCGAGCAGTTCTTC. The complete variable domain, with remaining parts taken from reference TRBV9 and TRBJ2-1, reads DSGVTQTPKHLITATGQRVTLRCSPRSGDLSVYWYQQSLDQGLQFLIQYYNGEERAKGNILERFSAQQFPDLHSELNLSSLELGDSALYFCASSVNVEQFFGPGTRLTVL.

This clone has a handful of counts. This rearrangement joins TRBV6-4 to TRBJ1-1, with 8 bases matching TRBD1. Losses at the gene ends were 5 bases for V and 6 bases for J; bases not matched to a gene: 5. This CDR3 comprises 13 residues. The V gene's germline CDR1 is MRHNA and CDR2 SNTAGT. The CDR3 DNA reads as TGTGCCAGCAGTTCAGGACAGGGCGCTGAAGCTTTCTTT. This sequence encodes CASSSGQGAEAFF.

The chain employs TRBV30 and TRBJ2-7; 8 bases fit TRBD1. The V segment lost 7 bases and the J segment 4 bases; nucleotides outside the gene matches: 9. The CDR3 contains 13 residues. Germline CDR1 reads GTSNPN; CDR2 reads SVGIG (reference sequence). The CDR3 is CAFDTGGSYEQYF. The DNA for the CDR3 is TGTGCCTTTGACACAGGGGGATCGTACGAGCAGTACTTC. The whole variable domain, filled in from reference TRBV30 and TRBJ2-7, reads SQTIHQWPATLVQPVGSPLSLECTVEGTSNPNLYWYRQAAGRGLQLLFYSVGIGQISSEVPQNLSASRPQDRQFILSSKKLLLSDSGFYLCAFDTGGSYEQYFGPGTRLTVT.